This is a list of T cell receptor beta chains from one sample in a study of persistence of HIV-infected CD4 T cells. This table comes from immunoSEQ multiplex PCR, and its TCRdb copy is limited to in-frame clones, with some not included. Here the sample spans tens of thousands of clones, around 80% being singletons. Antigens of these TCRs are unknown. The sequencing used CD4+ T cells sorted from PBMCs after approximately 18-hour stimulation, collected from a patient who received antiretroviral therapy. Receptors were obtained from an adult woman with HIV who was CMV-seropositive. Both conserved end residues are part of each CDR3. Each record gives: V gene, J gene, D gene, clone size, CDR3 protein, CDR3 DNA. D genes are given only for firm matches. Clone size, where shown, is once, few, many, or a class for clones that have expanded.

V gene: TRBV7-8; J gene: TRBJ2-2; D gene: .; clone size: few; CDR3 protein: CASSLEIGRAITGELFF; CDR3 DNA: TGTGCCAGCAGCTTAGAGATCGGCAGGGCGATCACCGGGGAGCTGTTTTTT
V gene: TRBV7-9; J gene: TRBJ2-1; D gene: TRBD2; clone size: .; CDR3 protein: CASSQAGAPNEQFF; CDR3 DNA: TGTGCCAGCAGCCAAGCGGGGGCCCCCAATGAGCAGTTCTTC
V gene: TRBV18; J gene: TRBJ1-4; D gene: TRBD1; clone size: once; CDR3 protein: CASSPSGQVAAEKLFF; CDR3 DNA: TGTGCCAGCTCACCCTCGGGACAGGTGGCCGCGGAAAAACTGTTTTTT
V gene: TRBV18; J gene: TRBJ1-6; D gene: .; clone size: .; CDR3 protein: CASSPGAGTTVFHF; CDR3 DNA: TGTGCCAGCTCACCCGGGGCCGGGACGACTGTATTCCACTTT
V gene: TRBV6-5; J gene: TRBJ1-2; D gene: .; clone size: .; CDR3 protein: CASRGVGGYTF; CDR3 DNA: TGTGCCAGCCGAGGGGTGGGCGGCTACACCTTC
V gene: TRBV25-1; J gene: TRBJ1-5; D gene: .; clone size: .; CDR3 protein: CASSESTVGQPQHF; CDR3 DNA: TGTGCCAGCAGTGAGAGTACAGTCGGTCAGCCCCAGCATTTT
V gene: TRBV7-7; J gene: TRBJ2-5; D gene: TRBD1; clone size: .; CDR3 protein: CASSPGTGFPETQYF; CDR3 DNA: TGTGCCAGCAGCCCCGGGACAGGGTTTCCAGAGACCCAGTACTTC
V gene: TRBV2; J gene: TRBJ1-1; D gene: TRBD1; clone size: .; CDR3 protein: CASRADRVNTEAFF; CDR3 DNA: TGTGCCAGCAGGGCGGACAGGGTGAACACTGAAGCTTTCTTT
V gene: TRBV6-6; J gene: TRBJ1-2; D gene: .; clone size: .; CDR3 protein: CASTRDLGGTALYTF; CDR3 DNA: TGTGCCAGCACCCGCGATCTCGGTGGAACGGCACTCTACACCTTC
V gene: TRBV14; J gene: TRBJ1-1; D gene: .; clone size: .; CDR3 protein: CASSPTGLGAEAFF; CDR3 DNA: TGTGCCAGCAGCCCTACAGGGTTGGGGGCTGAAGCTTTCTTT
V gene: TRBV7-2; J gene: TRBJ2-7; D gene: TRBD2; clone size: .; CDR3 protein: CASSPGGRGAPEQYF; CDR3 DNA: TGTGCCAGCAGCCCCGGCGGGCGGGGGGCCCCTGAGCAGTACTTC
V gene: TRBV2; J gene: TRBJ1-1; D gene: .; clone size: .; CDR3 protein: CASSEVEGGTEAFF; CDR3 DNA: TGTGCCAGCAGTGAAGTTGAGGGGGGCACTGAAGCTTTCTTT
V gene: TRBV6-5; J gene: TRBJ2-7; D gene: .; clone size: .; CDR3 protein: CASSTPNRVEQYF; CDR3 DNA: TGTGCCAGCAGTACACCCAACAGGGTCGAGCAGTACTTC
V gene: TRBV9; J gene: TRBJ1-6; D gene: .; clone size: .; CDR3 protein: CASSSRGSYNSPLHF; CDR3 DNA: TGTGCCAGCAGCAGCCGTGGCTCCTATAATTCACCCCTCCACTTT
V gene: TRBV10-3; J gene: TRBJ1-6; D gene: .; clone size: .; CDR3 protein: CAISETGQRSPLHF; CDR3 DNA: TGTGCCATCAGTGAAACTGGACAGAGATCACCCCTCCACTTT
V gene: TRBV10-2; J gene: TRBJ1-5; D gene: .; clone size: .; CDR3 protein: CASSEGAGVGQPQHF; CDR3 DNA: TGCGCCAGCAGTGAGGGGGCAGGGGTAGGTCAGCCCCAGCATTTT
V gene: TRBV9; J gene: TRBJ1-4; D gene: TRBD1; clone size: medium-sized; CDR3 protein: CASSVGGQFNEKLFF; CDR3 DNA: TGTGCCAGCAGCGTAGGGGGACAGTTTAATGAAAAACTGTTTTTT
V gene: TRBV10-3; J gene: TRBJ1-2; D gene: .; clone size: .; CDR3 protein: CAISESNRNYGYTF; CDR3 DNA: TGTGCCATCAGTGAGTCGAACAGGAACTATGGCTACACCTTC
V gene: TRBV6-5; J gene: TRBJ2-1; D gene: .; clone size: .; CDR3 protein: CASSYLGEQFF; CDR3 DNA: TGTGCCAGCAGTTACTTAGGAGAGCAGTTCTTC
V gene: TRBV6-5; J gene: TRBJ2-7; D gene: .; clone size: .; CDR3 protein: CATQQGLGREQYF; CDR3 DNA: TGTGCCACCCAACAGGGCTTAGGTAGGGAGCAGTACTTC
V gene: TRBV6-5; J gene: TRBJ1-1; D gene: TRBD1; clone size: .; CDR3 protein: CASSFQTGANTEAFF; CDR3 DNA: TGTGCCAGCAGTTTCCAGACAGGGGCGAACACTGAAGCTTTCTTT
V gene: TRBV7-9; J gene: TRBJ1-2; D gene: TRBD1; clone size: .; CDR3 protein: CASSPGQVYGYTF; CDR3 DNA: TGTGCCAGCAGTCCAGGACAGGTTTATGGCTACACCTTC
V gene: TRBV19; J gene: TRBJ1-2; D gene: .; clone size: few; CDR3 protein: CASSTPGQANYGYTF; CDR3 DNA: TGTGCCAGTAGTACGCCGGGACAAGCTAACTATGGCTACACCTTC
V gene: TRBV7-3; J gene: TRBJ2-2; D gene: .; clone size: .; CDR3 protein: CASSKQGTGELFF; CDR3 DNA: TGTGCCAGCAGCAAACAGGGTACCGGGGAGCTGTTTTTT
V gene: TRBV11-1; J gene: TRBJ2-5; D gene: .; clone size: .; CDR3 protein: CASSLERRQGETQYF; CDR3 DNA: TGTGCCAGCAGCTTAGAGAGGAGGCAGGGGGAGACCCAGTACTTC
V gene: TRBV19; J gene: TRBJ1-5; D gene: .; clone size: .; CDR3 protein: CASSIDLLGTYSNQPQHF; CDR3 DNA: TGTGCCAGTAGTATAGATCTCCTTGGGACCTATAGCAATCAGCCCCAGCATTTT
V gene: TRBV5-1; J gene: TRBJ2-7; D gene: TRBD1; clone size: .; CDR3 protein: CASAPGQGAYEQYF; CDR3 DNA: TGCGCCAGCGCCCCGGGACAGGGCGCCTACGAGCAGTACTTC
V gene: TRBV7-8; J gene: TRBJ1-1; D gene: .; clone size: once; CDR3 protein: CASSLLGNTEAFF; CDR3 DNA: TGTGCCAGCAGCCTGTTAGGTAACACTGAAGCTTTCTTT
V gene: TRBV9; J gene: TRBJ1-3; D gene: .; clone size: .; CDR3 protein: CASSARAGDGNTIYF; CDR3 DNA: TGTGCCAGCAGCGCCCGGGCCGGGGATGGAAACACCATATATTTT
V gene: TRBV5-1; J gene: TRBJ2-2; D gene: .; clone size: few; CDR3 protein: CASSFSPGGADGELFF; CDR3 DNA: TGCGCCAGCAGCTTTTCCCCCGGGGGCGCGGACGGGGAGCTGTTTTTT
V gene: TRBV4-2; J gene: TRBJ2-2; D gene: TRBD1; clone size: .; CDR3 protein: CASSQEGTGSHTGELFF; CDR3 DNA: TGTGCCAGCAGCCAAGAAGGGACAGGGTCTCACACCGGGGAGCTGTTTTTT
V gene: TRBV9; J gene: TRBJ2-3; D gene: .; clone size: .; CDR3 protein: CASSAVGGLTSTDTQYF; CDR3 DNA: TGTGCCAGCAGCGCGGTTGGGGGCCTGACTAGCACAGATACGCAGTATTTT
V gene: TRBV19; J gene: TRBJ1-5; D gene: TRBD1; clone size: .; CDR3 protein: CASSPGTGRNQPQHF; CDR3 DNA: TGTGCCAGTAGTCCGGGGACAGGGAGAAATCAGCCCCAGCATTTT
V gene: TRBV10-3; J gene: TRBJ1-1; D gene: .; clone size: .; CDR3 protein: CAISKLVNTEAFF; CDR3 DNA: TGTGCCATCAGTAAACTGGTGAACACTGAAGCTTTCTTT
V gene: TRBV6-6; J gene: TRBJ1-1; D gene: .; clone size: .; CDR3 protein: CASSSRKNTEAFF; CDR3 DNA: TGTGCCAGCAGTTCCCGCAAGAACACTGAAGCTTTCTTT
V gene: TRBV6-5; J gene: TRBJ2-7; D gene: TRBD2; clone size: .; CDR3 protein: CASSSLRSGGREQYF; CDR3 DNA: TGTGCCAGCAGTTCACTACGGAGCGGGGGTCGCGAGCAGTACTTC
V gene: TRBV7-2; J gene: TRBJ1-1; D gene: .; clone size: .; CDR3 protein: CASSHARRRAGTEAFF; CDR3 DNA: TGTGCCAGCAGCCACGCTAGGCGCAGGGCTGGTACTGAAGCTTTCTTT
V gene: TRBV5-1; J gene: TRBJ2-7; D gene: .; clone size: .; CDR3 protein: CASSDDTRGGYEQYF; CDR3 DNA: TGCGCCAGCAGCGACGACACGCGGGGAGGCTACGAGCAGTACTTC
V gene: TRBV7-8; J gene: TRBJ1-6; D gene: .; clone size: .; CDR3 protein: CASSSYWEGNNSPLHF; CDR3 DNA: TGTGCCAGCAGCTCCTACTGGGAGGGAAATAATTCACCCCTCCACTTT
V gene: TRBV7-9; J gene: TRBJ1-2; D gene: .; clone size: .; CDR3 protein: CASSLGGLDYGYTF; CDR3 DNA: TGTGCCAGCAGCTTGGGGGGCCTGGACTATGGCTACACCTTC
V gene: TRBV7-2; J gene: TRBJ2-5; D gene: .; clone size: .; CDR3 protein: CASSSPGPQETQYF; CDR3 DNA: TGTGCCAGCAGCTCCCCGGGGCCCCAAGAGACCCAGTACTTC
V gene: TRBV11-3; J gene: TRBJ2-1; D gene: .; clone size: .; CDR3 protein: CASSLNRYNEQFF; CDR3 DNA: TGTGCCAGCAGCTTAAACCGCTACAATGAGCAGTTCTTC
V gene: TRBV6-5; J gene: TRBJ1-5; D gene: TRBD1; clone size: .; CDR3 protein: CASWGGQGHQPQHF; CDR3 DNA: TGTGCCAGTTGGGGAGGACAGGGGCATCAGCCCCAGCATTTT
V gene: TRBV18; J gene: TRBJ2-3; D gene: .; clone size: .; CDR3 protein: CASSLEMETDTQYF; CDR3 DNA: TGTGCCAGCTCCCTGGAAATGGAGACAGATACGCAGTATTTT